This entry describes one T cell receptor beta chain. These data come from a study of technical replicates of blood from a few donors. CDR1 is LNHNV, CDR2 YYDKDF, per germline (reference sequence). Trimming pared 3 bases from V and 0 bases from J, leaving 8 bases between. This CDR3 comprises 14 residues. Only in-frame clones appear in the TCRdb table, and some are missing; sequencing was by immunoSEQ multiplex PCR. This sample has about 100,000 clones, with around 95% found just once. The source is a human donor in good health. This chain links TRBV15 with TRBJ1-2; the D gene is possibly TRBD1 (6 bases). The sequencing sample was made of T cells isolated from PBMCs. This CDR3 is CATSRDSTNYGYTF. The CDR3 region has the DNA TGTGCCACCAGCAGGGACAGCACTAACTATGGCTACACCTTC.